The 8 T cell receptor beta chains below all came from one sample that was sequenced in a study of cytomegalovirus exposure and HLA in healthy donors. Amplification used 60 Vbeta primers and 13 Jbeta primers. The protocol was immunoSEQ multiplex PCR, while the TCRdb copy is restricted to in-frame clones and leaves out a portion. Among about 140,000 clones listed, around 75% were seen once. The specimen was PBMCs. The receptors originated from a woman in her 30s in good health and CMV-seronegative.

The rearrangement links TRBV28 to TRBJ1-4, with unresolved D. The germline CDR1 and CDR2 sequences are MDHEN and SYDVKM. V lost 3 bases to trimming and J lost 4 bases, with 6 bases between them. The CDR3 totals 13 residues. As DNA, the CDR3 is TGTGCCAGCAGTTTGGGCAATAATGAAAAACTGTTTTTT. Translation: CASSLGNNEKLFF.

This chain joins TRBV30 and TRBJ2-3; TRBD2 matches 8 bases. The ends lost 4 bases at V and 4 bases at J; junction bases unmatched: 7. The V gene's germline CDR1 is GTSNPN and CDR2 SVGIG (reference sequence). The CDR3 consists of 14 residues. CDR3 coding DNA: TGTGCCTGGATACCCGGGAGGGCCCCAGATACGCAGTATTTT. The encoded protein is CAWIPGRAPDTQYF.

The V and J genes are TRBV28 and TRBJ2-7; 10 bases are a match to TRBD2. Per germline, CDR1 MDHEN and CDR2 SYDVKM. Trimming at V came to 6 bases and at J to 0 bases, leaving 14 bases not matched to a gene. The CDR3 contains 18 residues. CDR3 nucleotide sequence: TGTGCCAGCAGCCCAAATAGCGGGAGGAACCCCGGCTCCTACGAGCAGTACTTC. Amino acid sequence: CASSPNSGRNPGSYEQYF.

The rearrangement uses TRBV29-1 and TRBJ1-4, with 11 bases matching TRBD1. In germline, CDR1 is SQVTM, CDR2 ANQGSEA. The CDR3 is 13 residues long. J gave up 8 bases and V 7 bases, and 6 bases lay outside the gene matches. The CDR3 DNA is TGCAGCGCCACCGGGACAGGGGGGGAAAAACTGTTTTTT. The encoded protein is CSATGTGGEKLFF.

V and J are TRBV29-1 and TRBJ1-2; D remains unclear. Trimming pared 2 bases from V and 4 bases from J, leaving 11 bases between. The CDR3 length is 13 residues. Germline values: CDR1 SQVTM, CDR2 ANQGSEA. CDR3 bases: TGCAGCGTTGAACGGGGTGTGGTCTATGGCTACACCTTC. Its protein is CSVERGVVYGYTF.

Note on this clone: This same CDR3 is encoded by further DNA sequences in the sample. The rearrangement joins TRBV7-3 to TRBJ1-1; tentative D call: TRBD1 (6 bases). V lost 0 bases and J lost 4, with 9 bases in between. This CDR3 region has 14 residues. Germline CDR1 reads SGHTA; CDR2 reads FQGTGA. The CDR3: CASSLTGGGTEAFF. CDR3 nucleotides: TGTGCCAGCAGCTTAACAGGGGGGGGCACTGAAGCTTTCTTT.

This chain connects TRBV10-3 to TRBJ2-3; D is perhaps TRBD2 (6 bases). The CDR3 has 14 residues. CDR1 and CDR2 from the germline V gene are ENHRY and SYGVKD. V lost 5 bases, J lost 1 base, and 10 bases lay in between. The CDR3 protein is CAISWGEGTDTQYF. The CDR3, as DNA: TGTGCCATCAGTTGGGGGGAGGGCACAGATACGCAGTATTTT.

This clone is a singleton in its sample. DNA for the CDR3: TGTGCCAGCAGCACTAGACCGGACTCCCCCGCCGGGGAGCTGTTTTTT. Its protein is CASSTRPDSPAGELFF. V gene TRBV7-2 combines with J gene TRBJ2-2, with a tentative D call TRBD2 (5 bases). Germline lookup yields CDR1 SGHTA and CDR2 FQGNSA. V dropped 5 bases and J dropped 6 bases, with 19 bases sitting between them. The CDR3 has 16 residues.